These 10 T cell receptor beta chains were sequenced from one sample in a study of post-analysis software for immune sequencing data. Study outcomes and limitations: Controls showed lower frequencies than patients for a handful of TRBV segments, and TRBV5-6, TRBV5-1 and TRBV20-1 were among these.

The TCR beta cDNA libraries contained unique molecular identifiers. TCRdb re-analysed the PCR reads in MiXCR, keeping a single row per CDR3 protein. The data hold approximately 440,000 distinct CDR3 sequences, with 40% to 55% observed a single time. No antigens are known for them. The sequencing sample was made of blood. These receptors were collected from a girl between 10 and 17 years old with multiple sclerosis.

This clonotype has more than one count but fewer than ten. The rearrangement links TRBV28 to TRBJ2-1; 9 bases match TRBD2. With V trimmed by 4 bases and J by 5 bases, 6 bases remained unmatched. The CDR3 totals 15 residues. The germline gives CDR1 MDHEN, CDR2 SYDVKM. CDR3 sequence (DNA): TGTGCCAGCAGTTCCCTAGCGGGACTCGACAATGAGCAGTTCTTC. Its protein is CASSSLAGLDNEQFF.

J is TRBJ2-4 and V is TRBV7-3; no clear D. This CDR3 comprises 14 residues. Trimming stripped 0 bases from V and 6 bases from J, with 9 bases between. Germline V gene sequence: CDR1 SGHTA, CDR2 FQGTGA. The DNA of the CDR3 is TGTGCCAGCAGCTTAACCGGCCCGGGAAACATTCAGTACTTC. It is translated as CASSLTGPGNIQYF.

The chain employs TRBV15 and TRBJ2-3, with no clear D. Germline V CDR1 and CDR2: LNHNV, YYDKDF (reference sequence). The CDR3 covers 15 residues. V lost 0 bases and J 2 bases, leaving 9 bases between the germline ends. The CDR3 reads CATSRDRPLTDTQYF. CDR3 DNA sequence: TGTGCCACCAGCAGAGATCGGCCCCTCACAGATACGCAGTATTTT.

In its sample, this clonotype was seen a few times. J is TRBJ2-5 and V is TRBV27; D is uncertain. Trimming shortened V by 5 bases and J by 0 bases, and 7 bases separated the two germline ends. This CDR3 contains 13 residues. Germline loops: CDR1 MNHEY, CDR2 SMNVEV (reference sequence). CDR3 sequence reads: CASSIDYQETQYF. CDR3 DNA: TGTGCCAGCAGTATTGATTACCAAGAGACCCAGTACTTC.

The genes are TRBV25-1 and TRBJ2-7; D uncertain. The J call may be wrong; the DNA end is better matched by TRBJ2-5. The CDR3 runs 11 residues. Per germline, CDR1 MGHDK and CDR2 SYGVNS. In DNA form, the CDR3 reads TGTGCCAGCAGGGGCTTAGAGACCCAGTACTTC. This sequence encodes CASRGLETQYF.

The chain is built from TRBV29-1 and TRBJ2-2, with a tentative D call TRBD2 (6 bases). Trimming cost V 7 bases and J 7 bases, with 13 bases left between them. CDR1 is SQVTM and CDR2 is ANQGSEA in the germline V gene. CDR3 length: 12 amino acids. The CDR3 sequence: CSGSAGSGELFF. The DNA of the CDR3 is TGCAGCGGAAGCGCGGGGAGCGGGGAGCTGTTTTTT.

The chain links TRBV20-1 to TRBJ2-1; D perhaps matches TRBD2 (5 bases). Germline assignment: CDR1 DFQATT and CDR2 SNEGSKA (reference sequence). The CDR3 spans 14 residues. The germline V and J ends were trimmed by 3 bases and 3 bases, with 12 bases remaining between them. The CDR3 DNA reads as TGCAGTGCTAGGGGGAGACTTTTCTACAATGAGCAGTTCTTC. Translation gives CSARGRLFYNEQFF.

The rearrangement joins TRBV6-1 to TRBJ2-3; D is ambiguous. Per the germline V gene, CDR1 is MNHNS and CDR2 is SASEGT. The CDR3 contains 16 residues. Trimming left V 7 bases short and J 2 bases short, with 19 bases between. Written as DNA, the CDR3 is TGTGCCAGCACGCCGTGGGAAAGGGTAGACACAGATACGCAGTATTTT. It codes for CASTPWERVDTDTQYF.

This clonotype was detected only a few times. CDR3 bases: TGCAGCGTTCGTAGGACAGGGGGCACTGAAGCTTTCTTT. Its translation: CSVRRTGGTEAFF. The chain has TRBV29-1 and TRBJ1-1, with 10 bases that match TRBD1. The germline CDR1 and CDR2 sequences are SQVTM and ANQGSEA. The V segment lost 5 bases and the J segment 4 bases; nucleotides outside the gene matches: 4. This CDR3 region has 13 residues.

This rearrangement joins TRBV6-2 or TRBV6-3 to TRBJ1-2; tentatively, D is TRBD1 (5 bases). The CDR3 length is 14 residues. From germline, CDR1 is MNHEY and CDR2 SVGEGT. The V end lost 7 bases, the J end lost 5 bases, and 17 bases lay between the germline ends. The CDR3 nucleotides read TGTGCCAGCACCGAGGACGGGGCTTTATATGGCTACACCTTC. Encoded protein: CASTEDGALYGYTF.